These 9 T cell receptor beta chains came from one sample sequenced in a study of blood T cell repertoires in COVID-19. Sequencing was performed with immunoSEQ multiplex PCR; in TCRdb, only in-frame clones are kept and a portion is missing. Here the sample spans some 180,000 clones, over 80% being singletons. Sequenced: peripheral blood. The receptors originated from an older woman with COVID-19, enrolled during active disease.

V is TRBV7-9 and J is TRBJ2-6; possible D gene TRBD2, 5 bases. This CDR3 region has 17 residues. V lost 4 bases and J lost 0, with 13 bases in between. Germline CDR1 reads SEHNR; CDR2 reads FQNEAQ (reference sequence). The CDR3 DNA reads TGTGCCAGCAGCTCCAGTCAGACTATCTCTGGGGCCAACGTCCTGACTTTC. This gives the protein CASSSSQTISGANVLTF. The full variable domain, with the rest looked up from reference TRBV7-9 and TRBJ2-6, is DTGVSQNPRHKITKRGQNVTFRCDPISEHNRLYWYRQTLGQGPEFLTYFQNEAQLEKSRLLSDRFSAERPKGSFSTLEIQRTEQGDSAMYLCASSSSQTISGANVLTFGAGSRLTVL.

The chain uses TRBV10-3 and TRBJ1-1; the D gene is possibly TRBD1 (5 bases). V lost 4 bases to trimming and J lost 3 bases, with 12 bases between them. The CDR3 has 14 residues. Germline CDR1 reads ENHRY; CDR2 reads SYGVKD. CDR3 coding DNA: TGTGCCATCAGTGGCTCACAGGATCACACTGAAGCTTTCTTT. Its protein is CAISGSQDHTEAFF.

Only a few counts were recorded for this clone. This chain joins TRBV29-1 and TRBJ1-2; D not certain. Trimming took 6 bases from V and 7 from J, leaving 18 bases between them. The CDR3 length is 13 residues. Per the germline V gene, CDR1 is SQVTM and CDR2 is ANQGSEA. Here the CDR3 DNA reads TGCAGCGTGCAACCGGGAGCCTTTATTGGCTACACCTTC. Its protein is CSVQPGAFIGYTF.

The chain combines TRBV7-9 with TRBJ1-4; TRBD1 might be the D (5 bases). Trimming cost V 2 bases and J 8 bases, with 18 bases left between them. The CDR3 loop spans 16 amino acids. In germline, CDR1 is SEHNR, CDR2 FQNEAQ (reference sequence). CDR3 coding DNA: TGTGCCAGCAGCTTAAGCGGAGGGGTGTCAGGGGAAAAACTGTTTTTT. Its translation is CASSLSGGVSGEKLFF.

This clone was detected only once. The chain joins TRBV7-2 to TRBJ1-1; 7 nucleotides match TRBD1. Germline V lookup: CDR1 SGHTA, CDR2 FQGNSA. With V trimmed by 0 bases and J by 6 bases, 4 bases remained unmatched. This CDR3 region has 14 residues. The CDR3 sequence: CASSLAQGRAEAFF. The CDR3 nucleotides read TGTGCCAGCAGCTTAGCACAGGGGAGAGCTGAAGCTTTCTTT.

V is TRBV5-4 and J is TRBJ1-2, with 7 nucleotides matching TRBD1. CDR3 length equals 16 residues. J lost 0 bases, V lost 5 bases, and 10 bases had no gene match. CDR1 and CDR2 from the germline V gene are SGHNT and YYREEE (reference sequence). CDR3 region: CASRPGTVKANYGYTF. DNA of the CDR3: TGTGCCAGCAGGCCAGGGACAGTTAAAGCTAACTATGGCTACACCTTC. Full variable domain (missing parts from reference TRBV5-4 and TRBJ1-2): ETGVTQSPTHLIKTRGQQVTLRCSSQSGHNTVSWYQQALGQGPQFIFQYYREEENGRGNFPPRFSGLQFPNYSSELNVNALELDDSALYLCASRPGTVKANYGYTFGSGTRLTVV.

Only a few counts were recorded for this clone. The genes are TRBV5-1 and TRBJ2-3, with D possibly matching TRBD1 (6 bases). This CDR3 region has 14 residues. From germline, CDR1 is SGHRS and CDR2 YFSETQ. Trimming removed 1 base from V and 6 bases from J, with 12 bases in between. CDR3 DNA sequence: TGCGCCAGCAGCTTGCAGGGGTCATCTGATACGCAGTATTTT. Residues: CASSLQGSSDTQYF.

This rearrangement joins TRBV5-6 to TRBJ2-1; D possibly corresponds to TRBD1 (5 bases). Trimming removed 1 base from V and 4 bases from J, with 9 bases in between. This CDR3 spans 14 amino acids. CDR1 is SGHDT and CDR2 is YYEEEE in the germline V gene. CDR3 protein: CASSLTGRYNEQFF. CDR3 nucleotides: TGTGCCAGCAGCTTGACAGGAAGATACAATGAGCAGTTCTTC.

This clone was observed a handful of times. CDR3 coding DNA: TGTGCCAGCATAATTAACATGAACACTGAAGCTTTCTTT. Translating it yields CASIINMNTEAFF. The chain links TRBV6-6 to TRBJ1-1; unclear D gene. Germline-derived CDR1 and CDR2 are MNHNY and SVGAGI (reference sequence). V lost 7 bases and J 0 bases, leaving 9 bases between the germline ends. The CDR3 is made up of 13 amino acids.